These 22 T cell receptor beta chains came from one sample sequenced in a study of CD8 T cells in ankylosing spondylitis. Notes on the study in general: Characteristic of ankylosing spondylitis blood, it appeared, was a TCR beta motif comprising several highly homologous variants.

A single record per CDR3 protein comes from TCRdb applying MiXCR to the 5' RACE reads. The sample yields fewer than 650,000 distinct CDR3 sequences, roughly 13% seen once. Their specific antigens are unknown. Input material: blood, either unsorted or a sorted T cell fraction (not recorded which). The source is a male donor with ankylosing spondylitis.

This clonotype has just a few counts. V and J are TRBV29-1 and TRBJ1-1, with D perhaps TRBD1 (6 bases). The CDR3 is 14 amino acids. Germline loops: CDR1 SQVTM, CDR2 ANQGSEA. V was cut by 7 bases and J by 1 base, with 16 bases left in between. The CDR3 protein is CSAKGVSENTEAFF. The CDR3 DNA is TGCAGCGCCAAGGGGGTCAGCGAGAACACTGAAGCTTTCTTT.

This clonotype was found many times. The chain joins TRBV5-1 to TRBJ1-1; D call uncertain. Between the trimmed V and J ends, which lost 1 base and 4 bases, there was a span of 11 bases. CDR1 and CDR2 from the germline V gene are SGHRS and YFSETQ. This CDR3 contains 14 residues. CDR3 DNA: TGCGCCAGCAGCTTGAGGGTCAGCGGCACTGAAGCTTTCTTT. It translates to CASSLRVSGTEAFF.

This chain joins TRBV12-3 or TRBV12-4 and TRBJ1-1; 9 positions match TRBD1. With V trimmed by 1 base and J by 6 bases, 9 bases remained unmatched. CDR3 size: 16 residues. In nucleotides, the CDR3 is TGTGCCAGCAGTTTAGACTGGACAGGGGAAGTTGCTGAAGCTTTCTTT. Amino acids: CASSLDWTGEVAEAFF.

The table lists this clonotype with many counts. The V and J genes are TRBV5-1 and TRBJ1-1, with 7 positions matching TRBD1. CDR1 is SGHRS and CDR2 is YFSETQ in the germline V gene. Trimming cost V 3 bases and J 10 bases; bases outside gene matches: 12. The CDR3 has 14 residues. CDR3 nucleotides: TGCGCCAGCAGCTCCACCCCAGGGGGGCGAGGAGCTTTCTTT. It yields the protein CASSSTPGGRGAFF.

The V call is TRBV12-3 or TRBV12-4, the J call TRBJ1-6; 9 nucleotides align to TRBD1. Trimming at V came to 3 bases and at J to 9 bases, leaving 6 bases not matched to a gene. The CDR3 loop spans 15 amino acids. CDR3 loop: CASSFGTGFVSPLHF. The CDR3 nucleotides read TGTGCCAGCAGTTTTGGGACAGGGTTTGTTTCACCCCTCCACTTT.

This clonotype was seen more than once but under ten times. The chain has TRBV20-1 and TRBJ2-1; D ambiguous. Trimming shortened V by 6 bases and J by 1 base, and 10 bases separated the two germline ends. The germline CDR1 and CDR2 sequences are DFQATT and SNEGSKA (reference sequence). CDR3 size: 13 residues. CDR3 amino acids: CSAPTVSYNEQFF. The CDR3 region has the DNA TGCAGTGCCCCGACGGTTTCCTACAATGAGCAGTTCTTC.

This clonotype occurred a few times. The chain employs TRBV20-1 and TRBJ1-1, with a tentative D call TRBD1 (6 bases). The V gene lost 7 bases and the J gene lost 4 bases, with 13 bases spanning the gap. Germline lookup yields CDR1 DFQATT and CDR2 SNEGSKA (reference sequence). This CDR3 is 12 amino acids long. The CDR3 nucleotides read TGCAGTGGCGGGGGCATGAGCACTGAAGCTTTCTTT. Translation: CSGGGMSTEAFF.

There are many counts of this clonotype. The V call is TRBV7-9, the J call TRBJ2-4; 10 nucleotides line up with TRBD2. CDR1 is SEHNR, CDR2 FQNEAQ, per germline (reference sequence). This CDR3 comprises 16 residues. V was clipped by 4 bases and J by 1 base; unmatched bases: 4. The CDR3 DNA follows: TGTGCCAGCAGCTCTCAGCGGGAGGGGGCCAAAAACATTCAGTACTTC. This codes for CASSSQREGAKNIQYF.

This clonotype was recorded a few times. The chain joins TRBV7-2 to TRBJ1-1, with no clear D. Germline V gene sequence: CDR1 SGHTA, CDR2 FQGNSA. The length of the CDR3 is 13 residues. Deletions cut 1 base from V and 4 bases from J, with 7 bases between. CDR3 loop: CASSLVEATEAFF. The CDR3 DNA reads TGTGCCAGCAGCTTAGTAGAGGCCACTGAAGCTTTCTTT. The variable domain in full, with the rest retrieved from reference TRBV7-2 and TRBJ1-1, is GAGVSQSPSNKVTEKGKDVELRCDPISGHTALYWYRQSLGQGLEFLIYFQGNSAPDKSGLPSDRFSAERTGGSVSTLTIQRTQQEDSAVYLCASSLVEATEAFFGQGTRLTVV.

This clonotype was counted between two and nine times. The chain uses TRBV7-9 and TRBJ2-2, with D unclear. V shed 5 bases and J shed 0 bases, with 7 bases lying between them. The CDR3 runs 14 residues. The germline gives CDR1 SEHNR, CDR2 FQNEAQ (reference sequence). The DNA of the CDR3 is TGTGCCAGCAGCCCTTTCGCGAACACCGGGGAGCTGTTTTTT. This encodes CASSPFANTGELFF.

This clonotype has a handful of counts. The chain has TRBV7-9 and TRBJ1-5; 8 positions match TRBD1. The junction had 9 bases not matched to a gene; V was cut back by 0 bases and J by 5 bases. The CDR3 is 17 residues long. Germline CDR1 and CDR2: SEHNR and FQNEAQ (reference sequence). DNA for the CDR3: TGTGCCAGCAGCTTAGCGTATCTAGAGACAGGGGATCAGCCCCAGCATTTT. It yields the protein CASSLAYLETGDQPQHF.

This clonotype has only one observation. The chain employs TRBV14 and TRBJ2-1; tentatively, D is TRBD1 (6 bases). Germline loops: CDR1 SGHDN, CDR2 FVKESK. The CDR3 loop spans 17 amino acids. The V gene lost 3 bases and the J gene lost 0 bases, with 15 bases spanning the gap. CDR3 sequence (DNA): TGTGCCAGCAGCCACCCGGGACAAAGTTCCTCCTACAATGAGCAGTTCTTC. Translated, it gives CASSHPGQSSSYNEQFF.

This clonotype was seen only a few times. The rearrangement links TRBV10-3 to TRBJ1-1, with 11 bases that match TRBD1. CDR1 and CDR2 from the germline V gene are ENHRY and SYGVKD. V trimming: 9 bases; J trimming: 4 bases; junction bases outside the gene matches: 4. This CDR3 spans 13 amino acids. The CDR3 region has the DNA TGTGCCATGTCGGGACAGGGGGGCACTGAAGCTTTCTTT. Protein: CAMSGQGGTEAFF.

The rearrangement links TRBV19 to TRBJ1-2; D not certain. Per the germline V gene, CDR1 is LNHDA and CDR2 is SQIVND (reference sequence). V lost 10 bases to trimming and J lost 0 bases, with 0 bases between them. The CDR3 is made up of 9 amino acids. Here the CDR3 DNA reads TGTGCCACTAACTATGGCTACACCTTC. Translation: CATNYGYTF.

This clonotype was detected ten times or more. The chain combines TRBV20-1 with TRBJ2-7, with 11 positions matching TRBD2. Trimming at V came to 5 bases and at J to 3 bases, leaving 3 bases not matched to a gene. The germline CDR1 and CDR2 sequences are DFQATT and SNEGSKA (reference sequence). This CDR3 comprises 13 residues. This CDR3 is CSAPGLADYEQYF. For the CDR3, the DNA is TGCAGTGCTCCGGGACTAGCGGACTACGAGCAGTACTTC.

V usage is TRBV18 and J usage is TRBJ2-5, with 7 bases identical to TRBD2. This CDR3 is built from 15 residues. The V segment lost 6 bases and the J segment 1 base; nucleotides outside the gene matches: 8. CDR1 KGHSH and CDR2 LQKENI come from the germline V gene. CDR3 coding DNA: TGTGCCAGCTCCTTGGCGGCGGGAGCCCAAGAGACCCAGTACTTC. Its protein is CASSLAAGAQETQYF.

In this sample, this clonotype turned up many times. In nucleotides, the CDR3 is TGTGCCAGCAGCCCGACGGCCCAAGAGACCCAGTACTTC. Its translation: CASSPTAQETQYF. The chain combines TRBV3-1 with TRBJ2-5; D remains ambiguous. V gave up 4 bases and J gave up 1 base, with 7 bases separating them. Germline CDR1 is LGHDT and CDR2 is YNNKEL (reference sequence). The CDR3 contains 13 residues.

The chain uses TRBV24-1 and TRBJ2-7; TRBD1 is a possible D gene (5 bases). Germline V gives CDR1 KGHDR, CDR2 SFDVKD. V was cut by 5 bases and J by 2 bases, with 9 bases left in between. The CDR3 is 13 amino acids. In DNA, the CDR3 is TGTGCCACCAGTGTGGACACCCCCTACGAGCAGTACGTC. It yields the protein CATSVDTPYEQYV.

The chain combines TRBV5-1 with TRBJ2-5, with unresolved D. Germline V lookup: CDR1 SGHRS, CDR2 YFSETQ. The V end lost 3 bases, the J end lost 5 bases, and 5 bases lay between the germline ends. This CDR3 has 11 residues. The CDR3: CASSYYETQYF. DNA of the CDR3: TGCGCCAGCAGCTATTACGAGACCCAGTACTTC.

This chain links TRBV3-1 with TRBJ2-7; 10 nucleotides agree with TRBD2. The trim removed 3 bases at V and 6 bases at J, leaving 8 bases unmatched. The V gene's germline CDR1 is LGHDT and CDR2 YNNKEL (reference sequence). The CDR3 consists of 15 residues. The CDR3 region has the DNA TGTGCCAGCAGCCAGCTATTAGCGGGAGGCGTCGAGCAGTACTTC. Protein sequence: CASSQLLAGGVEQYF.

This clonotype occurred a few times. This chain uses TRBV11-2 with TRBJ1-2, with D hard to call. The germline V and J ends were trimmed by 3 bases and 5 bases, with 13 bases remaining between them. The germline V gene has CDR1 SGHAT and CDR2 FQNNGV. The CDR3 consists of 14 residues. The DNA of the CDR3 is TGTGCCAGCAGCTTTAACGGTGGATTATATGGCTACACCTTC. This sequence encodes CASSFNGGLYGYTF.

This chain connects TRBV7-2 to TRBJ2-1, with TRBD2 matching 9 bases. V trimming: 2 bases; J trimming: 5 bases; junction bases outside the gene matches: 4. In germline, CDR1 is SGHTA, CDR2 FQGNSA. This CDR3 has 15 residues. DNA for the CDR3: TGTGCCAGCAGCTTACCCCTAGCGGGGCACAATGAGCAGTTCTTC. Protein: CASSLPLAGHNEQFF.